What follows is one T cell receptor beta chain and its context. The antigen is undetermined. This table comes from immunoSEQ multiplex PCR, and its TCRdb copy is limited to in-frame clones, with some not included. This table holds about 160,000 clones, about 90% found once. The sample originates from a study of T cell responses to AZD1222 COVID-19 vaccine. Study details: Pooling of second doses given at about 4 or about 12 weeks was done.

Overall study results and limits: Spike was spanned by vaccine-associated CD4 TCRs, which were dominant at 160-218 and 743-854.

The clonotype originates from an adult in good health. This specimen consisted of peripheral blood, obtained on day 0 of AZD1222 vaccination.

In DNA, the CDR3 is TGTGCCAGCAGTCTAGGGGTAGAGGCGAATGGCTACACCTTC. Amino acid sequence: CASSLGVEANGYTF. This rearrangement joins TRBV6-5 to TRBJ1-2; a possible D gene is TRBD1 (5 bases). This CDR3 comprises 14 residues. V was trimmed by 5 bases and J by 6 bases, leaving 16 bases between them. The germline V gene encodes CDR1 MNHEY and CDR2 SVGAGI.